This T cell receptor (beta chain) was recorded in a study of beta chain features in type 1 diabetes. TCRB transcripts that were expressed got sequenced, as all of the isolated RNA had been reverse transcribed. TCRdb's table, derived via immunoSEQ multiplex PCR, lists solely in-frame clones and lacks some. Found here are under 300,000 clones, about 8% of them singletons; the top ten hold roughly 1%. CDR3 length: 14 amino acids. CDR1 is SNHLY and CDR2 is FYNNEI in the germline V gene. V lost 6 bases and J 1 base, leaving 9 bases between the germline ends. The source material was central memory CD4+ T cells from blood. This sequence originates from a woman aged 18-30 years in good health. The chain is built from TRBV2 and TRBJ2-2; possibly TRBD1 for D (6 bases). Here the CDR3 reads CASSVQGNTGELFF. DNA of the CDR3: TGTGCCAGCAGCGTACAGGGGAACACCGGGGAGCTGTTTTTT.